Below, 4 T cell receptor beta chains from the same sample are listed, as sequenced in a study of long-term antiretroviral therapy in people with HIV. Researchers ran immunoSEQ v3.0 at survey level. Libraries were prepared by immunoSEQ multiplex PCR; TCRdb keeps only in-frame clonotypes and omits some of them. The sample includes 25,000 to 35,000 clones, 65% to 85% of them seen just once. Sequencing used unsorted PBMCs, obtained 0.4 years after starting antiretroviral therapy. All receptors come from a man between 18 and 29 years old with HIV.

The rearrangement joins TRBV7-6 to TRBJ2-7, with D tentatively TRBD2 (6 bases). The CDR3 is 16 amino acids. CDR1 and CDR2 from the germline V gene are SGHVS and FNYEAQ. V dropped 5 bases and J dropped 2 bases, with 19 bases sitting between them. The CDR3 DNA follows: TGTGCCAGCAGCACAGGCTTATCGGAGGGGACCTACGAGCAGTACTTC. Translating it yields CASSTGLSEGTYEQYF.

The V call is TRBV4-3, the J call TRBJ1-4; 8 bases are a match to TRBD1. CDR1 and CDR2 (germline): LGHNA, YSLEER. The CDR3 is made up of 16 amino acids. The trim removed 0 bases at V and 8 bases at J, leaving 8 bases unmatched. The DNA of the CDR3 is TGCGCCAGCAGCCAAGATCTTGGGACAGGAAAGGAAAAACTGTTTTTT. It encodes CASSQDLGTGKEKLFF.

The V gene is TRBV28, the J gene TRBJ2-3, with D tentatively TRBD2 (5 bases). Trimming removed 6 bases from V and 2 bases from J, with 9 bases in between. The CDR3 spans 13 residues. The germline gives CDR1 MDHEN, CDR2 SYDVKM. CDR3 loop: CASSDYSTDTQYF. The CDR3 coding sequence is TGTGCCAGCAGCGACTACTCCACAGATACGCAGTATTTT.

Concerning this clone itself: This sample also contains other DNA sequences that code for the same CDR3. The rearrangement uses TRBV28 and TRBJ2-7; TRBD1 agrees at 8 bases. This CDR3 has 14 residues. The ends lost 6 bases at V and 4 bases at J; junction bases unmatched: 8. Germline lookup yields CDR1 MDHEN and CDR2 SYDVKM. The DNA for the CDR3 is TGTGCCAGCAGCCCCGGGACAGGAAGTTACGAGCAGTACTTC. Encoded protein: CASSPGTGSYEQYF.